Included here is one T cell receptor beta chain sequence, with context. No antigen is known for it. The data were taken from a study of cytomegalovirus exposure and HLA in healthy donors. Study-wide results and limits: Evidence from a later analysis indicated that most CMV-associated TCR beta chains looked HLA-restricted. Per a later analysis, about 18,000 TCR beta sequences showed association with HLA alleles at 0.05 false discovery rate.

PCR primers comprised 60 Vbeta and 13 Jbeta primers. Per the original data handling: Unique TCR beta chains numbered approximately 80 million in a later analysis, with roughly 10 million shared. TCRdb keeps only in-frame clones here, not all; method: immunoSEQ multiplex PCR. The DNA was the basis for D and trimming; V, J and clone size are from that table. The data contain 110,000 or so clones, about 61% of them singletons. The CDR3 has 14 residues. Germline V gives CDR1 MDHEN, CDR2 SYDVKM. Unmatched junction bases numbered 8, after V lost 7 bases and J lost 6 bases. The specimen sequenced was PBMCs. The V call is TRBV28, the J call TRBJ2-7; 11 positions agree with TRBD1. The TCR comes from a man younger than 35 in good health and CMV-seropositive. CDR3: CASMIPGTGGEQYF. The CDR3 coding sequence is TGTGCCAGCATGATACCCGGGACAGGGGGCGAGCAGTACTTC.